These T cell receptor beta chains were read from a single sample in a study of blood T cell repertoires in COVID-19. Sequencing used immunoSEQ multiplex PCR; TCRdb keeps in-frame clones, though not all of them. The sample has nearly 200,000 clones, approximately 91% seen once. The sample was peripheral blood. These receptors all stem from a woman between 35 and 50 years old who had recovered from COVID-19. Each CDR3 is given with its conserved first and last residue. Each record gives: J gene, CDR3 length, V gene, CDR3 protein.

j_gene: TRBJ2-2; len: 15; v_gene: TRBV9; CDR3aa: CASSVVAGTDGELFF
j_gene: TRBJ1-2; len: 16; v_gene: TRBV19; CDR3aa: CASSQRADLANYGYTF
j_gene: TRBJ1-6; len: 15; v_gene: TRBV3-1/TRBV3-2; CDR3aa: CASSQVDRGNSPLHF
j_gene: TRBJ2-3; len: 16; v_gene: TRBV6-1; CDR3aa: CASSEAWLASTDTQYF
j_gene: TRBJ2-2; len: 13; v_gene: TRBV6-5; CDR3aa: CASRTGLAGELFF
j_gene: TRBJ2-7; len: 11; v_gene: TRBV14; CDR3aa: CASSQVNEQYF
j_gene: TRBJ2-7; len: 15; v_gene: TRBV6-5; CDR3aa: CASSLQAGGSYEQYF
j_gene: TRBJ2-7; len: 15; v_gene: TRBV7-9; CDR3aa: CASSLGGLAGDEQYF
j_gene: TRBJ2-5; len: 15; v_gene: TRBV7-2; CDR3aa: CASSLVSGEWETQYF
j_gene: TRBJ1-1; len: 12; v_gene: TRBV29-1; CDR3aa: CSVNKVGGEAFF
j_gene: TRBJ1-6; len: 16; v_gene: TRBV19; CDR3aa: CASSFRGDSYNSPLHF
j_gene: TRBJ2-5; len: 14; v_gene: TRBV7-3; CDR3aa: CASSLFLREETQYF
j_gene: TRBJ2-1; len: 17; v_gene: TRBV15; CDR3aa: CATSRDISGSSYNEQFF
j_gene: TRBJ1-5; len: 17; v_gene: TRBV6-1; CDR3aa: CASSELGGINSNQPQHF
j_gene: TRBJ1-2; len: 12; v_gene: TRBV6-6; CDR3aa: CASNPGGYGYTF